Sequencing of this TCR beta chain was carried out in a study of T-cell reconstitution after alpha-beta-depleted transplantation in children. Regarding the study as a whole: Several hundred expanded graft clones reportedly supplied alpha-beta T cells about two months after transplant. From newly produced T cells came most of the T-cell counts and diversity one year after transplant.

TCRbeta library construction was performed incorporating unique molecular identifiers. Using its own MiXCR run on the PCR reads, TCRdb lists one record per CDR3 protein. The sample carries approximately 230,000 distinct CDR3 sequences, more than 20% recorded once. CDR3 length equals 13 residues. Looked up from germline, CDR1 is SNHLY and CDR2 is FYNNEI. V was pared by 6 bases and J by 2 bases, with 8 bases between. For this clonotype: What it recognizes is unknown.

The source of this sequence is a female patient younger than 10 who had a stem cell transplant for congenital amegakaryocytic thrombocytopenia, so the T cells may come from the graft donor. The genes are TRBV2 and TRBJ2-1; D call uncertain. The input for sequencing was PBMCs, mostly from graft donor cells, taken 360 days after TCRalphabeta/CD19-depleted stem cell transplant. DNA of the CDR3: TGTGCCAGCAGGTCCCTAGCCTACAATGAGCAGTTCTTC. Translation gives CASRSLAYNEQFF.